Listed here is a single T cell receptor beta chain. The sample comes from a study of blood T cell repertoires in COVID-19. Libraries were prepared by immunoSEQ multiplex PCR; TCRdb keeps only in-frame clonotypes and omits some of them. The sample holds under 300,000 clones, roughly 84% seen once. Shortly before study entry, within 2 weeks, exposed participants had met a COVID-19 case. V lost 7 bases and J lost 10, with 8 bases in between. The CDR3 sequence is 10 residues long. Germline CDR1 is LNHDA and CDR2 is SQIVND (reference sequence). The TCR sequence derives from a woman in her forties or fifties who had been exposed to COVID-19. Sequences were obtained from PBMCs or T cells enriched from blood (not recorded which). The chain joins TRBV19 to TRBJ1-5, with D perhaps TRBD1 (5 bases). CDR3 sequence: CASNDSPQHF. In nucleotides, the CDR3 is TGTGCCAGTAACGACAGTCCCCAGCATTTT.